One sample yielded the 29 T cell receptor beta chains listed below, sequenced in a study of blood T cells in healthy people across ages. Next came a second PCR, run for 7 to 11 cycles, which used a sample-barcoded 5' primer along with a J-beta primer mix. TCRdb re-derived calls from the 5' RACE reads in MiXCR, one entry per CDR3 protein. The table has hundreds of thousands of distinct CDR3 sequences, 25% to 30% seen once. The sample consisted of blood. The receptors were sampled from a woman older than 75 in good health.

The sample holds a few counts of this clonotype. DNA for the CDR3: TGTGCCAGCAGCTCCACCCCGGACACGAACTATGGCTACACCTTC. As protein: CASSSTPDTNYGYTF. The chain couples TRBV7-9 to TRBJ1-2; perhaps TRBD1 as D (5 bases). V dropped 4 bases and J dropped 2 bases, with 14 bases sitting between them. Germline V gene data show CDR1 as SEHNR and CDR2 as FQNEAQ (reference sequence). This CDR3 region has 15 residues.

The CDR3 reads CARTRTLQGNGYTF. CDR3 in DNA: TGTGCCAGAACTAGGACCTTACAGGGAAATGGCTACACCTTC. The V gene is TRBV6-6, the J gene TRBJ1-2; D possibly corresponds to TRBD1 (6 bases). The V and J ends lost 9 bases and 6 bases respectively, with 20 bases between them. CDR1 and CDR2 (germline): MNHNY, SVGAGI (reference sequence). CDR3 size: 14 residues.

This clonotype was counted many times. The V call is TRBV28, the J call TRBJ2-7; 8 bases line up with TRBD2. J lost 1 base, V lost 4 bases, and 9 bases had no gene match. In germline, CDR1 is MDHEN, CDR2 SYDVKM. The CDR3 extends over 16 amino acids. The CDR3 loop is CASSSPTAGGSYEQYF. In nucleotides, the CDR3 is TGTGCCAGCAGTTCCCCTACGGCGGGGGGTTCCTACGAGCAGTACTTC.

V is TRBV9 and J is TRBJ1-3; a possible D gene is TRBD1 (5 bases). The length of the CDR3 is 17 residues. The V gene lost 4 bases and the J gene lost 4 bases, with 21 bases spanning the gap. CDR1 SGDLS and CDR2 YYNGEE come from the germline V gene. In nucleotides, the CDR3 is TGTGCCAGCAGCCCACAACTAGGACCTGGGGGAGGAAACACCATATATTTT. Protein: CASSPQLGPGGGNTIYF.

This clonotype was seen only a few times. The chain joins TRBV24-1 to TRBJ2-7; tentatively, D is TRBD2 (5 bases). The CDR3 totals 14 residues. CDR1 and CDR2 from the germline V gene are KGHDR and SFDVKD. Between the trimmed V and J ends, which lost 8 bases and 2 bases, there was a span of 15 bases. The CDR3 DNA sequence: TGTGCCACCACCGGACTCCTCCCTACCTACGAGCAGTACTTC. It yields the protein CATTGLLPTYEQYF.

This clonotype has at least ten counts. This chain joins TRBV5-5 and TRBJ2-7; D is undetermined. The CDR3 totals 14 residues. CDR1 is SGHKS, CDR2 YYEKEE, per germline (reference sequence). Trimming cost V 6 bases and J 0 bases, with 13 bases left between them. CDR3 bases: TGTGCCAGCAACCCCGCAGGTTCCTCCTACGAGCAGTACTTC. Translation: CASNPAGSSYEQYF. Together with reference TRBV5-5 and TRBJ2-7, the CDR3 gives the full variable domain: DAGVTQSPTHLIKTRGQQVTLRCSPISGHKSVSWYQQVLGQGPQFIFQYYEKEERGRGNFPDRFSARQFPNYSSELNVNALLLGDSALYLCASNPAGSSYEQYFGPGTRLTVT.

This sequence joins TRBV7-3 and TRBJ2-5; 15 bases match TRBD2. The CDR3 has 22 amino acids. The trim removed 1 base at V and 1 base at J, leaving 16 bases unmatched. Germline V gives CDR1 SGHTA, CDR2 FQGTGA. CDR3: CASSLKFSTGLAGGLGQETQYF. CDR3 nucleotide sequence: TGTGCCAGCAGCTTAAAGTTTAGCACCGGACTAGCGGGGGGGTTAGGCCAAGAGACCCAGTACTTC.

As regards this clonotype: A much bigger clone sits one base away, suggesting this may be a read error. V gene TRBV9 combines with J gene TRBJ2-3; D not resolved. Germline V gives CDR1 SGDLS, CDR2 YYNGEE. V gave up 3 bases and J gave up 6 bases, with 11 bases separating them. This CDR3 is 13 amino acids long. The CDR3 DNA is TGTGCCAGCAGCGGGGCTCCGTCCGATACGCAGTATTTT. It specifies CASSGAPSDTQYF.

The genes are TRBV2 and TRBJ1-1; no definite D call. V lost 3 bases and J 6 bases, leaving 11 bases between the germline ends. From germline, CDR1 is SNHLY and CDR2 FYNNEI. There are 13 residues in the CDR3. CDR3 region: CASSDWREAEAFF. DNA for the CDR3: TGTGCCAGCAGTGATTGGCGAGAAGCTGAAGCTTTCTTT.

As for this clonotype: Just one base apart from a much larger clone, this may be a read error. The chain recombines TRBV18 with TRBJ2-7, with TRBD1 matching over 7 bases. In germline, CDR1 is KGHSH, CDR2 LQKENI. There are 15 residues in the CDR3. Written as DNA, the CDR3 is TGTGCCGGCTCGGAACGACAGGGAGTGTCCTACGAGCAGTACTTC. Translated: CAGSERQGVSYEQYF.

This clonotype came up many times. The chain uses TRBV6-5 and TRBJ2-1, with D perhaps being TRBD1 or TRBD2 (5 bases each). Trimming shortened V by 2 bases and J by 10 bases, and 12 bases separated the two germline ends. This CDR3 is built from 13 residues. Germline V gene sequence: CDR1 MNHEY, CDR2 SVGAGI. In nucleotides, the CDR3 is TGTGCCAGCAGTTACGCAGGGCGAGGGGAGCAGTTCTTC. Its translation: CASSYAGRGEQFF.

The sample holds a few counts of this clonotype. The V call is TRBV12-3 or TRBV12-4, the J call TRBJ1-5, with D maybe TRBD1 (6 bases). CDR3 length equals 18 residues. V lost 6 bases to trimming and J lost 0 bases, with 21 bases between them. The CDR3 DNA reads as TGTGCCAGCAGCCCATTCCGCCAGGGGATCCTTAGCAATCAGCCCCAGCATTTT. Translated, it gives CASSPFRQGILSNQPQHF.

This clonotype has just a few counts. The V gene is TRBV5-1, the J gene TRBJ1-4; no reliable D call. CDR1 and CDR2 (germline): SGHRS, YFSETQ. There are 17 residues in the CDR3. V lost 4 bases, J lost 3 bases, and 19 bases lay in between. The CDR3 spells CASSLPLGIGSNEKLFF. CDR3 DNA: TGCGCCAGCAGCCTCCCATTGGGGATTGGGTCTAATGAAAAACTGTTTTTT. Looking up the rest from reference TRBV5-1 and TRBJ1-4 gives the full variable domain: KAGVTQTPRYLIKTRGQQVTLSCSPISGHRSVSWYQQTPGQGLQFLFEYFSETQRNKGNFPGRFSGRQFSNSRSEMNVSTLELGDSALYLCASSLPLGIGSNEKLFFGSGTQLSVL.

The chain carries TRBV27 and TRBJ1-2; TRBD1 matches 7 bases. Per germline, CDR1 MNHEY and CDR2 SMNVEV (reference sequence). The length of the CDR3 is 14 residues. V lost 5 bases and J lost 4; bases outside the gene matches: 7. The CDR3 is CASSTTGKTYGYTF. CDR3 sequence (DNA): TGTGCCAGCAGTACGACAGGGAAAACCTATGGCTACACCTTC.

The CDR3 DNA reads as TGTGCCAGCTGGAGGGGAGTAACCGGGGAGCTGTTTTTT. This encodes CASWRGVTGELFF. This rearrangement joins TRBV6-2 or TRBV6-3 to TRBJ2-2; tentatively, D is TRBD2 (6 bases). V lost 8 bases, J lost 5 bases, and 12 bases lay in between. The germline gives CDR1 MNHEY, CDR2 SVGEGT. This CDR3 is built from 13 residues.

In this sample, this clonotype turned up many times. The chain couples TRBV7-2 to TRBJ1-6; the D is unclear. Germline CDR1 and CDR2: SGHTA and FQGNSA. This CDR3 has 14 residues. Between the trimmed V and J ends, which lost 8 bases and 5 bases, there was a span of 13 bases. The CDR3 region has the DNA TGTGCCAGCGGCGGGGAGACTGATAATTCACCCCTCCACTTT. The encoded protein is CASGGETDNSPLHF.

The chain couples TRBV29-1 to TRBJ2-3; D unresolved. V lost 6 bases and J 2 bases, leaving 15 bases between the germline ends. This CDR3 contains 14 residues. Germline assignment: CDR1 SQVTM and CDR2 ANQGSEA. The DNA of the CDR3 is TGCAGCGTGCCGGACGGAAAAGTCACAGATACGCAGTATTTT. Its protein product is CSVPDGKVTDTQYF.

This clonotype was seen ten or more times. The chain joins TRBV12-3 or TRBV12-4 to TRBJ1-2; 7 nucleotides align to TRBD1. The ends lost 5 bases at V and 3 bases at J; junction bases unmatched: 9. This CDR3 has 15 amino acids. CDR3 nucleotide sequence: TGTGCCAGCAGTCCCTGGACAGGTTGGGACTATGGCTACACCTTC. Encoded protein: CASSPWTGWDYGYTF.

This clonotype was counted between two and nine times. A much more abundant neighbour one base away suggests this may be a read error. V gene TRBV11-2 combines with J gene TRBJ2-7; D unclear. Germline V gene sequence: CDR1 SGHAT, CDR2 FQNNGV. The CDR3 spans 12 residues. V was pared by 8 bases and J by 7 bases, with 15 bases between. CDR3 amino acids: CASAPTYNEQYF. Here the CDR3 DNA reads TGTGCCAGCGCACCGACCTACAATGAGCAGTACTTC.

In its sample, this clonotype was seen many times. As DNA, the CDR3 is TGTGCCAGCAGCTCCGACTCCCTAGCGGGGGGCCAAGAGACCCAGTACTTC. Its protein product is CASSSDSLAGGQETQYF. The chain employs TRBV7-2 and TRBJ2-5; 11 bases match TRBD2. Germline V gives CDR1 SGHTA, CDR2 FQGNSA. V dropped 4 bases and J dropped 1; count of bases not matched to a gene: 8. The CDR3 loop spans 17 amino acids.

V is TRBV20-1 and J is TRBJ2-3, with 7 bases fitting TRBD2. The CDR3 covers 14 residues. Germline loops: CDR1 DFQATT, CDR2 SNEGSKA (reference sequence). Trimming took 0 bases from V and 1 from J; bases not matched to a gene: 1. CDR3 loop: CSARDTSGTDTQYF. In nucleotides, the CDR3 is TGCAGTGCTAGAGATACTAGCGGCACAGATACGCAGTATTTT.

Notes on this clonotype: A much more abundant neighbour one base away suggests this may be a read error. V is TRBV12-3 or TRBV12-4 and J is TRBJ2-3; D tentatively fits TRBD1 or TRBD2 (6 bases each). The CDR3 contains 15 residues. The CDR3 here is CAGSLGGLYTDTQYF. CDR3 DNA: TGTGCCGGCAGTTTAGGGGGACTCTACACAGATACGCAGTATTTT.

As for this clonotype: Possible read error: a much larger clone is one base away. The chain carries TRBV25-1 and TRBJ2-1; D may be TRBD1 or TRBD2 (5 bases each). The CDR3 sequence is 13 residues long. Trimming took 10 bases from V and 6 from J, leaving 16 bases between them. Germline V gene data show CDR1 as MGHDK and CDR2 as SYGVNS. This CDR3 reads CANPGRTANEQFF. DNA for the CDR3: TGTGCCAATCCGGGACGTACCGCCAATGAGCAGTTCTTC. The full variable domain, with the rest looked up from reference TRBV25-1 and TRBJ2-1, is EADIYQTPRYLVIGTGKKITLECSQTMGHDKMYWYQQDPGMELHLIHYSYGVNSTEKGDLSSESTVSRIRTEHFPLTLESARPSHTSQYLCANPGRTANEQFFGPGTRLTVL.

This clonotype was seen a few times. The germline gene is not matched at one end of the junction; a read error may be the cause. V gene TRBV6-6 combines with J gene TRBJ2-5; D is ambiguous. Germline V gives CDR1 MNHNY, CDR2 SVGAGI (reference sequence). The CDR3 has 12 amino acids. DNA for the CDR3: TGTGTCAGCAGTTACGGTCAAGAGACCCAGTACTTC. Amino acid sequence: CVSSYGQETQYF.

This clonotype has more than one count but fewer than ten. The CDR3 protein is CATSDFGRVETQYF. CDR3 coding DNA: TGTGCCACCAGTGATTTTGGCAGGGTGGAGACCCAGTACTTC. The V gene is TRBV24-1, the J gene TRBJ2-5; the D gene is possibly TRBD1 (5 bases). Germline CDR1 KGHDR, CDR2 SFDVKD. The length of the CDR3 is 14 residues. V dropped 1 base and J dropped 5 bases, with 10 bases sitting between them.

There are many counts of this clonotype. The CDR3 here is CATSRADIAASTDTQYF. The CDR3 region has the DNA TGTGCCACCAGCAGAGCTGATATAGCGGCTAGCACAGATACGCAGTATTTT. The V and J genes are TRBV15 and TRBJ2-3, with D perhaps matching TRBD2 (6 bases). The CDR3 length is 17 residues. Between the trimmed V and J ends, which lost 1 base and 0 bases, there was a span of 14 bases. Looked up from germline, CDR1 is LNHNV and CDR2 is YYDKDF (reference sequence).

As regards this clonotype: One junction end disagrees with the germline gene, perhaps due to a read error. V and J are TRBV5-1 and TRBJ2-1, with D possibly being TRBD2 (5 bases). The DNA end lines up better with TRBJ2-7; the J call may be wrong. Germline-derived CDR1 and CDR2 are SGHRS and YFSETQ. The CDR3 extends over 16 amino acids. CDR3 protein: CASSFSSVLSYNEQYF. For the CDR3, the DNA is TGCGCTAGCAGCTTTAGTAGCGTTCTCTCCTACAATGAGCAGTACTTC.

This clonotype was observed at least ten times. The V gene is TRBV10-1, the J gene TRBJ2-5, with 13 bases lining up with TRBD2. CDR3 length: 17 amino acids. V lost 1 base to trimming and J lost 2 bases; unmatched junction nucleotides: 4. Germline CDR1 WNHNN, CDR2 SYGVQD (reference sequence). The CDR3 reads CASSEFSGLAGQETQYF. The CDR3, as DNA: TGCGCCAGCAGTGAGTTCTCGGGACTAGCGGGGCAAGAGACCCAGTACTTC.

This clonotype was seen repeatedly, ten times or more. This chain uses TRBV27 with TRBJ2-7, with D maybe TRBD2 (6 bases). The CDR3 runs 13 residues. Germline V gene lookup returns CDR1 MNHEY and CDR2 SMNVEV (reference sequence). V lost 8 bases, J lost 2 bases, and 13 bases lay in between. CDR3 coding DNA: TGTGCCAGCGGACTATCCGGGGCCTACGAGCAGTACTTC. This translates into CASGLSGAYEQYF.